Shown below are 10 T cell receptor beta chains from a single sample sequenced in a study of blood T cells in healthy people across ages. Next came a second PCR, run for roughly 7 to 12 cycles, which used a sample-barcoded 5' primer along with a J-beta primer mix. TCRdb analysed the 5' RACE reads with MiXCR anew, one entry per CDR3 protein. The table lists about 780,000 distinct CDR3 sequences, 20% to 30% of them singletons. The sample also formed part of further work on T cells of mothers and their children.

Sequenced material: blood. The receptors stem from a boy aged 10-17 years in good health.

In this sample, this clonotype turned up once. The chain recombines TRBV7-3 with TRBJ2-3; 9 bases are shared with TRBD2. Unmatched junction bases numbered 9, after V lost 4 bases and J lost 4 bases. The CDR3 is made up of 16 amino acids. Germline loops: CDR1 SGHTA, CDR2 FQGTGA. CDR3 residues: CASSSRGGGVSDTQYF. In DNA form, the CDR3 reads TGTGCCAGCAGCTCCCGAGGCGGGGGGGTCTCAGATACGCAGTATTTT.

The V and J genes are TRBV5-1 and TRBJ1-4, with D unresolved. V lost 3 bases and J 1 base, leaving 10 bases between the germline ends. CDR1 and CDR2 from the germline V gene are SGHRS and YFSETQ. The CDR3 is 15 amino acids. CDR3 amino acids: CASSSEGGTNEKLFF. In DNA, the CDR3 is TGCGCCAGCAGCTCTGAAGGCGGAACTAATGAAAAACTGTTTTTT.

Written as DNA, the CDR3 is TGTGCCAGCAGCCAGGGCCGGGACAGGTTCTATGGCTACACCTTC. Translation: CASSQGRDRFYGYTF. The genes are TRBV3-1 and TRBJ1-2; TRBD1 matches at 8 bases. Germline CDR1 reads LGHDT; CDR2 reads YNNKEL (reference sequence). Trimming took 3 bases from V and 4 from J; bases not matched to a gene: 7. The length of the CDR3 is 15 residues.

This clonotype occurred once. The V call is TRBV7-2, the J call TRBJ2-2, with D maybe TRBD2 (6 bases). The CDR3 is 14 residues long. V lost 2 bases and J 5 bases, leaving 9 bases between the germline ends. The germline V gene encodes CDR1 SGHTA and CDR2 FQGNSA. The CDR3 DNA sequence: TGTGCCAGCAGCTTAAGGGCGGGAACCGGGGAGCTGTTTTTT. It translates to CASSLRAGTGELFF.

The chain joins TRBV11-2 to TRBJ2-2; perhaps TRBD2 as D (6 bases). This CDR3 is built from 14 residues. The germline gives CDR1 SGHAT, CDR2 FQNNGV. V gave up 5 bases and J gave up 4 bases, with 11 bases separating them. CDR3 coding DNA: TGTGCCAGCAGCCCTATGGGGGGCACCGGGGAGCTGTTTTTT. Translated, it gives CASSPMGGTGELFF.

This chain links TRBV7-6 with TRBJ1-1, with D unresolved. The CDR3 extends over 15 amino acids. The V gene's germline CDR1 is SGHVS and CDR2 FNYEAQ. The ends were cut back, 0 bases at V and 1 base at J, with 9 bases in the middle. The CDR3 nucleotides read TGTGCCAGCAGCTTAGCGGCACGGGCGAACACTGAAGCTTTCTTT. As protein: CASSLAARANTEAFF.

The chain links TRBV29-1 to TRBJ1-1, with D unclear. The length of the CDR3 is 13 residues. Between the trimmed V and J ends, which lost 6 bases and 1 base, there was a span of 12 bases. Germline CDR1 and CDR2: SQVTM and ANQGSEA. Here the CDR3 DNA reads TGCAGCGTGCGCCTACAGCAGAACACTGAAGCTTTCTTT. Its translation: CSVRLQQNTEAFF.

The J gene is TRBJ2-1, the V gene TRBV12-3 or TRBV12-4; 7 nucleotides match TRBD2. Trimming cost V 7 bases and J 5 bases; bases outside gene matches: 8. The CDR3 covers 14 residues. DNA for the CDR3: TGTGCCAGCACCCCTCAAGCGGGACACAATGAGCAGTTCTTC. Translation gives CASTPQAGHNEQFF.

This clonotype was counted once. The chain combines TRBV13 with TRBJ2-7; 8 bases are a match to TRBD2. The better agreement between TRBJ2-5 and the DNA end casts doubt on the J call. Per germline, CDR1 PRHDT and CDR2 FYEKMQ (reference sequence). This CDR3 has 15 residues. Here the CDR3 reads CASSPYGGAGETQYF. CDR3 sequence (DNA): TGTGCCAGCAGCCCTTACGGGGGGGCGGGAGAGACCCAGTACTTC.

As concerns this clonotype: A read error may explain this, as a much larger clone is one base away. This CDR3 reads CSVGTSGTATQCF. DNA for the CDR3: TGCAGCGTGGGGACTAGCGGGACCGCGACCCAGTGCTTC. The chain uses TRBV29-1 and TRBJ2-7; the match to TRBD2 covers 13 bases. The CDR3 is made up of 13 amino acids. Germline values: CDR1 SQVTM, CDR2 ANQGSEA.